This entry lists 27 T cell receptor beta chains sequenced from one sample in a study of blood T cell repertoires in COVID-19. Repertoires were generated with immunoSEQ multiplex PCR, while TCRdb's copy carries only in-frame clones and drops some. The sample has 250,000 to 300,000 clones, around 87% seen once. Sequences were obtained from peripheral blood. These receptors were obtained from a woman aged 40 to 55 who had recovered from COVID-19.

This clone was counted between two and nine times. This chain uses TRBV7-9 with TRBJ1-2; 8 bases map to TRBD1. The CDR3 spans 14 residues. J was trimmed by 6 bases and V by 0 bases; bases with no gene match: 3. The germline V gene has CDR1 SEHNR and CDR2 FQNEAQ (reference sequence). Written as DNA, the CDR3 is TGTGCCAGCAGCTTAGCTCGACAGGGGCATGGCTACACCTTC. Protein: CASSLARQGHGYTF.

This clone was counted only a few times. J is TRBJ1-3 and V is TRBV6-5, with 9 bases identical to TRBD1. The CDR3 has 14 residues. Unmatched junction bases numbered 8, after V lost 6 bases and J lost 8 bases. Germline loops: CDR1 MNHEY, CDR2 SVGAGI. Written as DNA, the CDR3 is TGTGCCAGCAGACCCGGGACAGGGAGCGACACCATATATTTT. It codes for CASRPGTGSDTIYF.

The rearrangement uses TRBV5-1 and TRBJ2-1; 7 bases align to TRBD1. The germline V gene encodes CDR1 SGHRS and CDR2 YFSETQ. The CDR3 runs to 15 residues. The V gene end was trimmed by 3 bases and the J gene end by 5 bases; junction bases not matched to a gene: 8. This CDR3 reads CASSSTGTANNEQFF. The CDR3 region has the DNA TGCGCCAGCAGCTCAACCGGGACAGCAAACAATGAGCAGTTCTTC.

This clone was found a few times. The rearrangement links TRBV29-1 to TRBJ2-1; possibly TRBD1 for D (6 bases). Germline V gene data show CDR1 as SQVTM and CDR2 as ANQGSEA. This CDR3 has 14 amino acids. Trimming took 7 bases from V and 0 from J, leaving 13 bases between them. The CDR3 reads CSGSRGSSYNEQFF. CDR3 nucleotides: TGCAGCGGCTCGAGGGGGAGCTCCTACAATGAGCAGTTCTTC.

This clone was counted once. The rearrangement uses TRBV6-2 or TRBV6-3 and TRBJ2-7; 7 bases map to TRBD1. CDR1 and CDR2 from the germline V gene are MNHEY and SVGEGT. The CDR3 is made up of 16 amino acids. V dropped 8 bases and J dropped 3; count of bases not matched to a gene: 16. This CDR3 reads CASGPEGRGKDYEQYF. The CDR3 DNA reads as TGTGCCAGCGGCCCCGAGGGCAGGGGGAAAGACTACGAGCAGTACTTC.

The V gene is TRBV3-1 (or the pseudogene TRBV3-2), the J gene TRBJ1-6; D possibly corresponds to TRBD1 (6 bases). Deletions cut 1 base from V and 0 bases from J, with 7 bases between. Looked up from germline, CDR1 is LGHDT and CDR2 is YNNKEL (reference sequence). The CDR3 is made up of 16 amino acids. The CDR3 DNA reads as TGTGCCAGCAGCCAAGTACAGGGCTCCTATAATTCACCCCTCCACTTT. This gives the protein CASSQVQGSYNSPLHF.

In this sample, this clone turned up a few times. DNA of the CDR3: TGTGCCAGCAGCCAAAACTCCGTCCATATCTCTGGAAACACCATATATTTT. It codes for CASSQNSVHISGNTIYF. The chain links TRBV3-1 (or the pseudogene TRBV3-2) to TRBJ1-3; D gene uncertain. V shed 2 bases and J shed 0 bases, with 14 bases lying between them. Per germline, CDR1 LGHDT and CDR2 YNNKEL (reference sequence). The CDR3 extends over 17 amino acids.

V gene TRBV18 combines with J gene TRBJ2-7, with TRBD1 identical over 9 bases. The CDR3 contains 14 residues. Germline V lookup: CDR1 KGHSH, CDR2 LQKENI. The V segment lost 5 bases and the J segment 6 bases; nucleotides outside the gene matches: 8. This CDR3 reads CASSEQGARVEQYF. DNA for the CDR3: TGTGCCAGCTCAGAACAGGGGGCGAGGGTCGAGCAGTACTTC.

The V call is TRBV5-5, the J call TRBJ2-7; TRBD1 might be the D (5 bases). The V end was cut by 4 bases, the J end by 0 bases, with 11 bases between. The CDR3 is 14 residues long. Germline assignment: CDR1 SGHKS and CDR2 YYEKEE (reference sequence). The CDR3 loop reads CASSPGHSSYEQYF. CDR3 sequence (DNA): TGTGCCAGCAGCCCTGGACACAGCTCCTACGAGCAGTACTTC.

The chain is built from TRBV18 and TRBJ1-3; D ambiguous. CDR3 size: 15 residues. Germline CDR1 is KGHSH and CDR2 is LQKENI. Trimming stripped 0 bases from V and 8 bases from J, with 14 bases between. The CDR3 nucleotides read TGTGCCAGCTCACCACCCGAGGGAGGGCTTGACACCATATATTTT. Translating it yields CASSPPEGGLDTIYF.

This chain joins TRBV5-1 and TRBJ1-1; D unresolved. In germline, CDR1 is SGHRS, CDR2 YFSETQ. The CDR3 totals 14 residues. V was shortened by 3 bases and J by 1 base, with 10 bases between the two germline ends. The CDR3 DNA is TGCGCCAGCAGCTCACAGCCCTCGAACACTGAAGCTTTCTTT. This translates into CASSSQPSNTEAFF.

The chain employs TRBV5-4 and TRBJ2-3, with 7 bases that match TRBD1. The CDR3 contains 15 residues. V was pared by 4 bases and J by 1 base, with 6 bases of the junction left unmatched. Germline V gene lookup returns CDR1 SGHNT and CDR2 YYREEE (reference sequence). The chain's CDR3 is CASSIRQGGTDTQYF. The DNA for the CDR3 is TGTGCCAGCAGCATCCGACAGGGTGGCACAGATACGCAGTATTTT. The full variable domain, with the rest looked up from reference TRBV5-4 and TRBJ2-3, is ETGVTQSPTHLIKTRGQQVTLRCSSQSGHNTVSWYQQALGQGPQFIFQYYREEENGRGNFPPRFSGLQFPNYSSELNVNALELDDSALYLCASSIRQGGTDTQYFGPGTRLTVL.

V is TRBV4-3 and J is TRBJ2-3; 12 positions match TRBD2. After removal of 1 base from V and 7 bases from J, the junction contained 3 bases not matched to a gene. CDR1 is LGHNA, CDR2 YSLEER, per germline. The CDR3 has 15 amino acids. As DNA, the CDR3 is TGCGCCAGCAGCCAAGGACTAGCGGGGGACTATACGCAGTATTTT. Translated: CASSQGLAGDYTQYF.

The gene calls are TRBV7-9 and TRBJ2-1; 10 bases agree with TRBD2. The CDR3 is 16 amino acids. J gave up 6 bases and V 2 bases, and 7 bases lay outside the gene matches. Germline V CDR1 and CDR2: SEHNR, FQNEAQ (reference sequence). The CDR3 coding sequence is TGTGCCAGCAGCTTATGGGAGCGGGGGGGCCGCAATGAGCAGTTCTTC. It yields the protein CASSLWERGGRNEQFF.

The chain combines TRBV20-1 with TRBJ1-5; 9 bases match TRBD1. The germline V gene has CDR1 DFQATT and CDR2 SNEGSKA (reference sequence). This CDR3 is built from 14 residues. V lost 3 bases, J lost 6 bases, and 6 bases stayed unmatched. This CDR3 reads CSASRTGVSQPQHF. CDR3 sequence (DNA): TGCAGTGCTAGTAGGACAGGGGTTTCTCAGCCCCAGCATTTT.

The chain has TRBV19 and TRBJ1-2, with 8 bases lining up with TRBD1. This CDR3 comprises 14 residues. From germline, CDR1 is LNHDA and CDR2 SQIVND (reference sequence). V lost 3 bases, J lost 6 bases, and 6 bases stayed unmatched. DNA of the CDR3: TGTGCCAGTAGTATGGGGACAGGCGCGGATGGCTACACCTTC. Translation: CASSMGTGADGYTF.

This clone was recorded once. The chain has TRBV19 and TRBJ1-5; no firm D call. Germline CDR1 is LNHDA and CDR2 is SQIVND (reference sequence). The CDR3 is 15 amino acids. Trimming pared 3 bases from V and 3 bases from J, leaving 12 bases between. The CDR3 DNA follows: TGTGCCAGTAGTATGGTACGGCAGGACAATCAGCCCCAGCATTTT. Its translation is CASSMVRQDNQPQHF. The variable domain in full, with the rest retrieved from reference TRBV19 and TRBJ1-5, is DGGITQSPKYLFRKEGQNVTLSCEQNLNHDAMYWYRQDPGQGLRLIYYSQIVNDFQKGDIAEGYSVSREKKESFPLTVTSAQKNPTAFYLCASSMVRQDNQPQHFGDGTRLSIL.

This chain links TRBV2 with TRBJ1-6, with TRBD1 matching over 8 bases. J was trimmed by 6 bases and V by 5 bases; bases with no gene match: 9. Germline loops: CDR1 SNHLY, CDR2 FYNNEI. The CDR3 has 16 amino acids. The CDR3 reads CASSQGAREINSPLHF. CDR3 in DNA: TGTGCCAGCAGTCAGGGGGCCCGAGAAATTAATTCACCCCTCCACTTT.

The V gene is TRBV11-3, the J gene TRBJ1-5, with 7 nucleotides matching TRBD1. Germline V gene lookup returns CDR1 SGHNT and CDR2 YENEEA. CDR3 size: 19 residues. V lost 1 base, J lost 0 bases, and 12 bases stayed unmatched. In nucleotides, the CDR3 is TGTGCCAGCAGCTTAGGGGGAAAGACAGGGCCTTATAGCAATCAGCCCCAGCATTTT. This gives the protein CASSLGGKTGPYSNQPQHF.

CDR3 residues: CASSLRQGARNEQFF. The DNA of the CDR3 is TGCGCCAGCAGCCTCCGACAGGGGGCAAGGAATGAGCAGTTCTTC. J is TRBJ2-1 and V is TRBV4-1, with TRBD1 matching over 10 bases. Losses at the gene ends were 4 bases for V and 7 bases for J; bases not matched to a gene: 7. This CDR3 has 15 residues. Germline-derived CDR1 and CDR2 are MGHRA and YSYEKL.

The chain combines TRBV3-1 (or the pseudogene TRBV3-2) with TRBJ2-7; D is ambiguous. This CDR3 comprises 13 residues. CDR1 LGHDT and CDR2 YNNKEL come from the germline V gene (reference sequence). Trimming left V 5 bases short and J 1 base short, with 9 bases between. This CDR3 is CASSSQISYEQYF. The DNA for the CDR3 is TGTGCCAGCAGCTCACAGATATCCTACGAGCAGTACTTC.

This clone came up once. The chain joins TRBV27 to TRBJ1-4; 10 bases agree with TRBD1. V shed 1 base and J 8 bases; nucleotides not matched to a gene: 4. CDR1 is MNHEY and CDR2 is SMNVEV in the germline V gene (reference sequence). This CDR3 is built from 15 residues. The CDR3 coding sequence is TGTGCCAGCAGTTTATGGGACAGGGGTAAGGAAAAACTGTTTTTT. Its protein product is CASSLWDRGKEKLFF.

This clone appeared a single time. The chain uses TRBV5-5 and TRBJ2-7, with D maybe TRBD2 (6 bases). The germline gives CDR1 SGHKS, CDR2 YYEKEE (reference sequence). Trimming took 1 base from V and 4 from J, leaving 18 bases between them. CDR3 length: 16 amino acids. The CDR3 DNA follows: TGTGCCAGCAGCTTGACTGTCGCGCAGGAGGGTTACGAGCAGTACTTC. This codes for CASSLTVAQEGYEQYF.

V gene TRBV13 combines with J gene TRBJ1-2, with a tentative D call TRBD1 (5 bases). Per germline, CDR1 PRHDT and CDR2 FYEKMQ (reference sequence). The CDR3 loop spans 14 amino acids. Trimming pared 7 bases from V and 5 bases from J, leaving 17 bases between. In DNA, the CDR3 is TGTGCCAGCACTGCTACGGGGGTTCAATATGGCTACACCTTC. It yields the protein CASTATGVQYGYTF.

V is TRBV7-2 and J is TRBJ2-7; a weak D match, TRBD2 (6 bases). CDR1 is SGHTA, CDR2 FQGNSA, per germline. V lost 6 bases, J lost 0 bases, and 21 bases lay in between. This CDR3 is built from 17 residues. CDR3 amino acids: CASRPSPWTTDSYEQYF. The CDR3 DNA reads as TGTGCCAGCAGACCTTCCCCGTGGACTACGGACTCCTACGAGCAGTACTTC. The full variable domain, completed using reference TRBV7-2 and TRBJ2-7, is GAGVSQSPSNKVTEKGKDVELRCDPISGHTALYWYRQSLGQGLEFLIYFQGNSAPDKSGLPSDRFSAERTGGSVSTLTIQRTQQEDSAVYLCASRPSPWTTDSYEQYFGPGTRLTVT.

The J gene is TRBJ2-7, the V gene TRBV12-3 or TRBV12-4; tentative D call: TRBD1 (6 bases). V lost 5 bases, J lost 4 bases, and 9 bases lay in between. CDR3 size: 12 residues. The CDR3 region is CASSPGTYEQYF. In DNA form, the CDR3 reads TGTGCCAGCAGTCCCGGGACATACGAGCAGTACTTC.

CDR3 DNA: TGTGCCAGCAGCTTAATCCAGGGCACAGATACGCAGTATTTT. Its translation is CASSLIQGTDTQYF. The genes are TRBV7-9 and TRBJ2-3; unclear D gene. CDR3 length: 14 residues. Trimming took 2 bases from V and 1 from J, leaving 7 bases between them. Germline CDR1 is SEHNR and CDR2 is FQNEAQ (reference sequence).